The 15 T cell receptor beta chains given below trace back to one sample, sequenced in a study of blood T cell repertoires in COVID-19. Clones were read by immunoSEQ multiplex PCR, and TCRdb kept only the in-frame ones, dropping some. The sample has about 210,000 clones, approximately 80% seen once. The sample was peripheral blood. Source of these receptors: a man aged 50 or older with active or convalescent COVID-19.

The CDR3 sequence: CATSDPGQEGADTQYF. CDR3 bases: TGTGCCACCAGTGACCCGGGACAGGAGGGCGCAGATACGCAGTATTTT. The chain employs TRBV24-1 and TRBJ2-3; 8 nucleotides line up with TRBD1. The V gene end was trimmed by 4 bases and the J gene end by 4 bases; junction bases not matched to a gene: 9. The CDR3 sequence is 16 residues long. In germline, CDR1 is KGHDR, CDR2 SFDVKD.

The rearrangement uses TRBV4-1 and TRBJ2-7, with D perhaps TRBD1 (5 bases). Looked up from germline, CDR1 is MGHRA and CDR2 is YSYEKL. The length of the CDR3 is 15 residues. Trimming stripped 1 base from V and 4 bases from J, with 14 bases between. This CDR3 is CASSQALQDPYEQYF. Written as DNA, the CDR3 is TGCGCCAGCAGCCAAGCTCTACAGGATCCTTACGAGCAGTACTTC.

The chain joins TRBV18 to TRBJ2-5, with a weak D call TRBD1 (6 bases). V was pared by 3 bases and J by 4 bases, with 9 bases between. From germline, CDR1 is KGHSH and CDR2 LQKENI. CDR3 size: 13 residues. For the CDR3, the DNA is TGTGCCAGCTCACCGTGGGGGCTAGAGACCCAGTACTTC. Its translation: CASSPWGLETQYF.

This chain's CDR3 is CASSVEPGQGRGNTIYF. CDR3 nucleotide sequence: TGTGCCAGCAGCGTAGAACCGGGACAGGGGAGGGGAAACACCATATATTTT. The rearrangement joins TRBV9 to TRBJ1-3; 10 nucleotides match TRBD1. Germline CDR1 reads SGDLS; CDR2 reads YYNGEE. This CDR3 comprises 17 residues. J was trimmed by 4 bases and V by 0 bases; bases with no gene match: 7.

The V call is TRBV23-1, the J call TRBJ2-4; TRBD1 aligns across 7 bases. TRBV23-1 is assigned to the ORF class and has an uncertain function. The CDR3 extends over 16 amino acids. V lost 2 bases to trimming and J lost 5 bases; unmatched junction nucleotides: 9. The CDR3 nucleotides read TGCGCCAGCAGTCAAGACAGGGAAAAACGGGAAAACATTCAGTACTTC. Its translation: CASSQDREKRENIQYF.

This clone was picked up one time. This sequence joins TRBV7-2 and TRBJ2-1, with a possible D match to TRBD2 (6 bases). Germline CDR1 reads SGHTA; CDR2 reads FQGNSA. V was shortened by 6 bases and J by 5 bases, with 14 bases between the two germline ends. The CDR3 has 14 amino acids. The DNA of the CDR3 is TGTGCCAGCAGACCGACTAGACGGCACAATGAGCAGTTCTTC. Its translation: CASRPTRRHNEQFF.

CDR3 residues: CASSQWTGRKNEQYF. In DNA, the CDR3 is TGTGCCAGCAGTCAATGGACAGGGAGGAAGAACGAGCAGTACTTC. The chain links TRBV28 to TRBJ2-7; the match to TRBD1 covers 8 bases. The CDR3 is 15 residues long. V shed 5 bases, J shed 5 bases, and the junction held 11 bases outside the gene matches. CDR1 is MDHEN, CDR2 SYDVKM, per germline.

The rearrangement links TRBV7-2 to TRBJ2-6, with 7 positions matching TRBD2. V was clipped by 5 bases and J by 0 bases; unmatched bases: 4. From germline, CDR1 is SGHTA and CDR2 FQGNSA. CDR3 length: 16 residues. The CDR3 DNA is TGTGCCAGCAGCCTCCGGACTAGCTCTGGGGCCAACGTCCTGACTTTC. Its protein product is CASSLRTSSGANVLTF.

V and J are TRBV28 and TRBJ1-5; a possible D gene is TRBD1 (6 bases). This CDR3 has 15 residues. The germline V and J ends were trimmed by 3 bases and 3 bases, with 12 bases remaining between them. The V gene's germline CDR1 is MDHEN and CDR2 SYDVKM. Written as DNA, the CDR3 is TGTGCCAGCAGTTTGGGTGGGGACAACAATCAGCCCCAGCATTTT. It translates to CASSLGGDNNQPQHF.

The chain carries TRBV27 and TRBJ1-2; 7 bases agree with TRBD1. Germline assignment: CDR1 MNHEY and CDR2 SMNVEV (reference sequence). The CDR3 has 17 amino acids. V shed 3 bases, J shed 1 base, and the junction held 11 bases outside the gene matches. CDR3 sequence: CASSLSFSQGGNYGYTF. DNA for the CDR3: TGTGCCAGCAGTTTGTCCTTTTCGCAGGGGGGTAACTATGGCTACACCTTC.

The rearrangement uses TRBV11-1 and TRBJ2-7; 7 bases line up with TRBD2. Germline V gene lookup returns CDR1 SGHAT and CDR2 FQDESV (reference sequence). Trimming cost V 5 bases and J 6 bases; bases outside gene matches: 10. This CDR3 region has 14 residues. CDR3 nucleotides: TGTGCCAGCAGCGCTACTAGCGCCCCGGCCGAGCAGTACTTC. It encodes CASSATSAPAEQYF.

The CDR3 reads CASSQDAGGWNNSPLHF. The CDR3 nucleotides are TGTGCCAGCAGCCAAGATGCCGGAGGATGGAATAATTCACCCCTCCACTTT. The chain recombines TRBV4-2 with TRBJ1-6; D ambiguous. Germline V gene data show CDR1 as LGHNA and CDR2 as YNFKEQ. Trimming cost V 0 bases and J 5 bases, with 14 bases left between them. This CDR3 is built from 17 residues.

This clone appeared once. This chain links TRBV28 with TRBJ2-5; D perhaps matches TRBD1 (5 bases). CDR1 MDHEN and CDR2 SYDVKM come from the germline V gene. CDR3 length: 13 amino acids. V was clipped by 3 bases and J by 2 bases, with 7 bases between them. CDR3 amino acids: CASSLTAQETQYF. The CDR3 DNA follows: TGTGCCAGCAGTTTGACAGCACAAGAGACCCAGTACTTC.

This chain joins TRBV5-8 and TRBJ2-5; 10 nucleotides line up with TRBD2. J lost 4 bases, V lost 2 bases, and 5 bases had no gene match. Germline lookup yields CDR1 SGHTS and CDR2 YDEGEE. This CDR3 contains 15 residues. The CDR3 nucleotides are TGTGCCAGCAGCTTCAGCGGGAGGGTTCGAGAGACCCAGTACTTC. Protein: CASSFSGRVRETQYF.

The J gene is TRBJ2-5, the V gene TRBV28; weak D call: TRBD1 (6 bases). Germline V gene sequence: CDR1 MDHEN, CDR2 SYDVKM. CDR3 length: 14 residues. V lost 7 bases and J lost 1, with 13 bases in between. Here the CDR3 DNA reads TGTGCCAGCAACCCCGGACAGCTCCAAGAGACCCAGTACTTC. Amino acid sequence: CASNPGQLQETQYF.